This record concerns one T cell receptor (beta chain) sequence. The antigen is undetermined. A read error may account for a junction end that differs from germline. This specimen comes from a study of post-analysis software for immune sequencing data. Germline V gene lookup returns CDR1 SGHRS and CDR2 YFSETQ. The CDR3 has 13 amino acids. Study outcomes and limitations: There were five TRBV segments more frequent in patients than controls, and TRBV5-6, TRBV5-1 and TRBV20-1 were among them. Strong co-clustering by F measure was evident for samples that had been prepared in the same batch. Multiple sclerosis patients had significantly lower normalized Chao1 diversity than controls.

Unique molecular identifiers featured in each of the TCR beta cDNA libraries. T cells, roughly 1 to 10 million of them, yielded some 500,000 cDNA molecules. TCRdb recomputed calls from the PCR reads with MiXCR, one row per CDR3 protein. The repertoire holds 350,000 to 450,000 distinct CDR3 sequences, with roughly 36% as singletons. This clonotype originated in a girl between 5 and 17 years old with multiple sclerosis. The rearrangement uses TRBV5-1 and TRBJ2-3; tentatively, D is TRBD2 (6 bases). Sequenced: blood. The CDR3 nucleotides are TGCGCCAGCAGCTCGGGAGATACAGATACGCGGTATTTT. Translation: CASSSGDTDTRYF.